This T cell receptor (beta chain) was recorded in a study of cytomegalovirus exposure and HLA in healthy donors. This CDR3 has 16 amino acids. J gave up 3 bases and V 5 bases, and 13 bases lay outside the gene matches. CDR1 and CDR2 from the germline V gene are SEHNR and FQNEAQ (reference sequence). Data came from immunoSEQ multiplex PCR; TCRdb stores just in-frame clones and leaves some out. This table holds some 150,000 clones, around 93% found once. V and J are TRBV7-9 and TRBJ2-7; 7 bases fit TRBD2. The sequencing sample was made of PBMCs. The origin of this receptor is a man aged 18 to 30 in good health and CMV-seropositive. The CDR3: CASSPRVGGRVYEQYF. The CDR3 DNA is TGTGCCAGCAGCCCGCGAGTGGGCGGGAGAGTCTACGAGCAGTACTTC.